The rows below give T cell receptor beta chains drawn from one sample of a study of yellow fever vaccine responses in identical twins. TCRdb itself ran the RT-PCR reads through MiXCR, one entry per CDR3 protein. The data hold about 18,000 distinct CDR3 sequences, with roughly two thirds observed a single time. Sample: T cells from blood (PBMCs), unsorted or a sorted subset (not recorded which), taken before or after yellow fever vaccination (not recorded which). These receptor sequences come from a woman under 30 who received the yellow fever vaccine. Each CDR3 is given with its conserved first and last residue. Each record gives: CDR3 protein, CDR3 DNA, clone size, D gene, V gene, J gene. The D gene is left open where the match is weak. Where a row states a size, it is once, few, many or the class of an expanded clone; other rows omit it.

cdr3_aa: CASSLASGIVKEQFF
cdr3_nt: TGTGCCAGCAGCTTAGCTAGCGGGATAGTAAAGGAGCAGTTCTTC
clone_size: -
d_call: TRBD2
v_call: TRBV7-2
j_call: TRBJ2-1

cdr3_aa: CASTPGLAGSYNEQFF
cdr3_nt: TGTGCCAGCACCCCCGGACTAGCGGGATCCTACAATGAGCAGTTCTTC
clone_size: -
d_call: TRBD2
v_call: TRBV12-3/TRBV12-4
j_call: TRBJ2-1

cdr3_aa: CASTRLANTNEQFF
cdr3_nt: TGTGCCAGCACACGACTAGCCAATACCAATGAGCAGTTCTTC
clone_size: -
d_call: TRBD2
v_call: TRBV2
j_call: TRBJ2-1

cdr3_aa: CASSRGQEGQPQHF
cdr3_nt: TGTGCCAGCAGTCGAGGACAGGAGGGTCAGCCCCAGCATTTT
clone_size: -
d_call: TRBD1
v_call: TRBV2
j_call: TRBJ1-5

cdr3_aa: CSFSTGPTDTQYF
cdr3_nt: TGCAGCTTCTCGACAGGCCCCACAGATACGCAGTATTTT
clone_size: -
d_call: -
v_call: TRBV29-1
j_call: TRBJ2-3

cdr3_aa: CASRDYNEQFF
cdr3_nt: TGTGCCAGCAGGGACTACAATGAGCAGTTCTTC
clone_size: -
d_call: -
v_call: TRBV6-4
j_call: TRBJ2-1

cdr3_aa: CASSGVSGGNQPQHF
cdr3_nt: TGTGCCAGCAGTGGGGTGTCAGGGGGCAATCAGCCCCAGCATTTT
clone_size: -
d_call: -
v_call: TRBV2
j_call: TRBJ1-5

cdr3_aa: CASSQGTTGRDTQYF
cdr3_nt: TGTGCCAGCAGCCAAGGGACTACGGGGAGAGATACGCAGTATTTT
clone_size: -
d_call: -
v_call: TRBV3-1
j_call: TRBJ2-3

cdr3_aa: CSVEDALAIADTQYF
cdr3_nt: TGCAGCGTTGAAGATGCACTAGCGATCGCAGATACGCAGTATTTT
clone_size: -
d_call: TRBD2
v_call: TRBV29-1
j_call: TRBJ2-3

cdr3_aa: CASSHGTVNTEAFF
cdr3_nt: TGTGCCAGCAGCCACGGGACGGTGAACACTGAAGCTTTCTTT
clone_size: -
d_call: -
v_call: TRBV11-2
j_call: TRBJ1-1

cdr3_aa: CASSPGTGGYNEQFF
cdr3_nt: TGCGCCAGCAGCCCCGGGACAGGGGGCTACAATGAGCAGTTCTTC
clone_size: -
d_call: TRBD1
v_call: TRBV5-1
j_call: TRBJ2-1

cdr3_aa: CASSLGSARGAYQETQYF
cdr3_nt: TGTGCCAGCAGCTTAGGTTCAGCCCGCGGGGCTTACCAAGAGACCCAGTACTTC
clone_size: -
d_call: -
v_call: TRBV11-3
j_call: TRBJ2-5

cdr3_aa: CASSLSSGSLYEQFF
cdr3_nt: TGTGCCAGCAGCTTGTCTAGCGGGAGTTTGTATGAGCAGTTCTTC
clone_size: -
d_call: TRBD2
v_call: TRBV5-4
j_call: TRBJ2-1

cdr3_aa: CASSTGGVSEQFF
cdr3_nt: TGTGCCAGTAGCACTGGAGGGGTTAGTGAGCAGTTCTTC
clone_size: -
d_call: -
v_call: TRBV19
j_call: TRBJ2-1

cdr3_aa: CASSHAGPPDTQYF
cdr3_nt: TGCGCCAGCAGCCATGCGGGACCCCCAGATACGCAGTATTTT
clone_size: -
d_call: -
v_call: TRBV4-1
j_call: TRBJ2-3

cdr3_aa: CASSLAADSGNTIYF
cdr3_nt: TGTGCCAGCAGCTTAGCAGCTGACTCTGGAAACACCATATATTTT
clone_size: -
d_call: -
v_call: TRBV7-8
j_call: TRBJ1-3

cdr3_aa: CASSLGPGELFF
cdr3_nt: TGTGCCAGCAGCCTGGGCCCCGGGGAGCTGTTTTTT
clone_size: -
d_call: -
v_call: TRBV11-2
j_call: TRBJ2-2

cdr3_aa: CASSEWYGRADEQFF
cdr3_nt: TGTGCCAGCAGTGAATGGTACGGGAGGGCCGATGAGCAGTTCTTC
clone_size: -
d_call: TRBD2
v_call: TRBV25-1
j_call: TRBJ2-1

cdr3_aa: CASRDSKDTQYF
cdr3_nt: TGTGCCAGTCGGGACTCGAAAGATACGCAGTATTTT
clone_size: once
d_call: -
v_call: TRBV6-4
j_call: TRBJ2-3

cdr3_aa: CASSRNNSPLHF
cdr3_nt: TGTGCCAGCAGTAGGAATAATTCACCCCTCCACTTT
clone_size: few
d_call: -
v_call: TRBV12-3/TRBV12-4
j_call: TRBJ1-6

cdr3_aa: CASSAQGVAEQYF
cdr3_nt: TGTGCCAGCAGCGCTCAAGGGGTCGCGGAGCAGTACTTC
clone_size: -
d_call: -
v_call: TRBV11-3
j_call: TRBJ2-7

cdr3_aa: CSALTGGMFF
cdr3_nt: TGCAGTGCCCTGACAGGGGGCATGTTCTTC
clone_size: -
d_call: TRBD1
v_call: TRBV20-1
j_call: TRBJ2-1

cdr3_aa: CASSLGGSLADTQYF
cdr3_nt: TGCGCCAGCAGCTTAGGCGGGAGTTTAGCAGATACGCAGTATTTT
clone_size: -
d_call: TRBD2
v_call: TRBV5-1
j_call: TRBJ2-3

cdr3_aa: CASSPTDWQPQHF
cdr3_nt: TGTGCCAGCAGTCCCACGGACTGGCAGCCCCAGCATTTT
clone_size: -
d_call: -
v_call: TRBV7-9
j_call: TRBJ1-5

cdr3_aa: CSAMGTGVTEAFF
cdr3_nt: TGCAGCGCTATGGGGACAGGGGTCACTGAAGCTTTCTTT
clone_size: few
d_call: TRBD1
v_call: TRBV29-1
j_call: TRBJ1-1

cdr3_aa: CASSLARGVPNYGYTF
cdr3_nt: TGTGCCAGCAGCTTAGCGAGAGGGGTACCTAACTATGGCTACACCTTC
clone_size: few
d_call: -
v_call: TRBV7-2
j_call: TRBJ1-2

cdr3_aa: CASSPDRAKTQYF
cdr3_nt: TGTGCCAGCAGCCCCGACAGGGCAAAGACCCAGTACTTC
clone_size: -
d_call: TRBD1
v_call: TRBV11-3
j_call: TRBJ2-5

cdr3_aa: CASSRPGGRAEAFF
cdr3_nt: TGCGCCAGCAGCCGTCCAGGGGGGAGGGCTGAAGCTTTCTTT
clone_size: -
d_call: TRBD1
v_call: TRBV4-1
j_call: TRBJ1-1

cdr3_aa: CASSPQQTNTEAFF
cdr3_nt: TGTGCCAGCTCACCACAACAGACGAACACTGAAGCTTTCTTT
clone_size: -
d_call: -
v_call: TRBV18
j_call: TRBJ1-1

cdr3_aa: CASSLVPGGPRIIEQFF
cdr3_nt: TGTGCCAGCAGCTTAGTTCCGGGAGGGCCTAGGATCATCGAGCAGTTCTTC
clone_size: -
d_call: TRBD2
v_call: TRBV11-3
j_call: TRBJ2-1

cdr3_aa: CSVDSSGDNEQFF
cdr3_nt: TGCAGCGTTGATTCCTCTGGGGACAATGAGCAGTTCTTC
clone_size: few
d_call: -
v_call: TRBV29-1
j_call: TRBJ2-1

cdr3_aa: CASRLGLAGTSYEQYF
cdr3_nt: TGCGCCAGCAGACTAGGACTAGCGGGGACATCTTACGAGCAGTACTTC
clone_size: once
d_call: TRBD2
v_call: TRBV5-1
j_call: TRBJ2-7

cdr3_aa: CAISDWVVLKLFF
cdr3_nt: TGTGCCATCAGTGATTGGGTAGTGCTGAAACTGTTTTTT
clone_size: -
d_call: -
v_call: TRBV10-3
j_call: TRBJ1-4

cdr3_aa: CASSLVKVSGLNTGELFF
cdr3_nt: TGTGCCAGCAGCTTAGTCAAGGTTAGCGGCCTTAACACCGGGGAGCTGTTTTTT
clone_size: once
d_call: -
v_call: TRBV11-1
j_call: TRBJ2-2

cdr3_aa: CSVEDLYEQYF
cdr3_nt: TGCAGCGTTGAGGACTTATACGAGCAGTACTTC
clone_size: few
d_call: -
v_call: TRBV29-1
j_call: TRBJ2-7

cdr3_aa: CASSALAGGNYNEQFF
cdr3_nt: TGTGCCAGCAGCGCTCTTGCGGGGGGGAACTACAATGAGCAGTTCTTC
clone_size: few
d_call: TRBD2
v_call: TRBV9
j_call: TRBJ2-1

cdr3_aa: CSVHIPSYGYTF
cdr3_nt: TGCAGCGTTCACATCCCGAGCTATGGCTACACCTTC
clone_size: few
d_call: -
v_call: TRBV29-1
j_call: TRBJ1-2